Each of the 23 T cell receptor beta chains below was sequenced from the same sample in a study of blood T cells in healthy people across ages. For the second PCR, which ran for 7 to 11 cycles, a sample-barcoded 5' primer and a J-beta primer mix were used. TCRdb recomputed calls from the 5' RACE reads with MiXCR, one row per CDR3 protein. The table records around 940,000 distinct CDR3 sequences, roughly 50% of them present only once. The source material was blood. These receptors were collected from a woman aged 60 to 75 in good health.

The chain is built from TRBV10-1 and TRBJ1-1, with D possibly matching TRBD1 (5 bases). Per the germline V gene, CDR1 is WNHNN and CDR2 is SYGVQD (reference sequence). The germline V and J ends were trimmed by 2 bases and 12 bases, with 16 bases remaining between them. This CDR3 spans 13 amino acids. The CDR3: CASSENWGDPPFF. DNA for the CDR3: TGCGCCAGCAGTGAGAATTGGGGCGACCCTCCTTTCTTT.

V and J are TRBV20-1 and TRBJ2-7; D gene unclear. CDR1 and CDR2 from the germline V gene are DFQATT and SNEGSKA (reference sequence). Trimming cost V 0 bases and J 0 bases, with 15 bases left between them. The CDR3 covers 16 residues. The CDR3 DNA reads as TGCAGTGCTAGAGATGGCAGTCGAGCCGGCTCCTACGAGCAGTACTTC. Translated: CSARDGSRAGSYEQYF.

The J gene is TRBJ2-7, the V gene TRBV20-1; possibly TRBD2 for D (6 bases). V was trimmed by 1 base and J by 2 bases, leaving 15 bases between them. In germline, CDR1 is DFQATT, CDR2 SNEGSKA (reference sequence). The CDR3 runs 15 residues. CDR3 DNA: TGCAGTGCTAGAGGTTTGGAGGGCCCCGCCTACGAGCAGTACTTC. Residues: CSARGLEGPAYEQYF.

V is TRBV10-3 and J is TRBJ2-5, with TRBD1 identical over 9 bases. Losses at the gene ends were 6 bases for V and 5 bases for J; bases not matched to a gene: 4. This CDR3 region has 13 residues. The germline CDR1 and CDR2 sequences are ENHRY and SYGVKD. CDR3 sequence reads: CAISTGGWETQYF. The CDR3 DNA reads as TGTGCCATCAGCACAGGGGGCTGGGAGACCCAGTACTTC.

This clonotype was recorded a few times. The rearrangement joins TRBV3-1 to TRBJ2-6; no reliable D call. Germline V lookup: CDR1 LGHDT, CDR2 YNNKEL (reference sequence). V was cut by 3 bases and J by 1 base, with 7 bases left in between. The CDR3 is 15 amino acids. The CDR3 reads CASSQMGSGANVLTF. In DNA form, the CDR3 reads TGTGCCAGCAGCCAGATGGGATCTGGGGCCAACGTCCTGACTTTC.

The rearrangement uses TRBV5-1 and TRBJ2-1, with 7 bases lining up with TRBD2. The CDR3 length is 16 residues. CDR1 and CDR2 from the germline V gene are SGHRS and YFSETQ. With 1 base clipped from V and 5 bases from J, the junction kept 9 bases outside the gene matches. Here the CDR3 reads CASSLSELALNNEQFF. CDR3 DNA: TGCGCCAGCAGCTTGTCCGAACTAGCGCTTAACAATGAGCAGTTCTTC.

The V and J genes are TRBV10-3 and TRBJ2-7, with 11 bases lining up with TRBD2. V dropped 0 bases and J dropped 2; count of bases not matched to a gene: 6. This CDR3 has 17 residues. Germline V gene sequence: CDR1 ENHRY, CDR2 SYGVKD. In DNA form, the CDR3 reads TGTGCCATCAGTGAGTCCTTAGCGGGAGGGCCAACCTACGAGCAGTACTTC. Protein sequence: CAISESLAGGPTYEQYF.

The chain has TRBV6-5 and TRBJ1-4, with D uncertain. Germline CDR1 is MNHEY and CDR2 is SVGAGI. V was trimmed by 7 bases and J by 11 bases, leaving 26 bases between them. This CDR3 region has 16 residues. The CDR3 coding sequence is TGTGCCAGCACCATCAGGATAGGGTCAGGCTTGAGTAAACTGTTTTTT. This translates into CASTIRIGSGLSKLFF.

The rearrangement links TRBV12-3 or TRBV12-4 to TRBJ2-1, with D perhaps TRBD2 (6 bases). The ends were cut back, 3 bases at V and 12 bases at J, with 15 bases in the middle. The CDR3 loop spans 13 amino acids. CDR3 sequence (DNA): TGTGCCAGCAGTTTCCGACTAGGTGACCGGCAGTTCTTC. Protein sequence: CASSFRLGDRQFF.

The chain joins TRBV2 to TRBJ2-5; possibly TRBD1 for D (5 bases). Germline CDR1 is SNHLY and CDR2 is FYNNEI. V lost 8 bases, J lost 1 base, and 8 bases lay in between. The CDR3 is made up of 12 amino acids. CDR3 DNA sequence: TGTGCCAGCGGGGCCGTCCAAGAGACCCAGTACTTC. This codes for CASGAVQETQYF. Using reference TRBV2 and TRBJ2-5 for the parts outside the CDR3, the full variable domain is EPEVTQTPSHQVTQMGQEVILRCVPISNHLYFYWYRQILGQKVEFLVSFYNNEISEKSEIFDDQFSVERPDGSNFTLKIRSTKLEDSAMYFCASGAVQETQYFGPGTRLLVL.

This chain links TRBV6-1 with TRBJ2-1; TRBD2 aligns across 9 bases. With 7 bases clipped from V and 4 bases from J, the junction kept 8 bases outside the gene matches. Germline values: CDR1 MNHNS, CDR2 SASEGT. This CDR3 spans 15 amino acids. CDR3 DNA: TGTGCCAGCACAACCGGACTAGCGCTTTACAATGAGCAGTTCTTC. It is translated as CASTTGLALYNEQFF.

This clonotype showed up just a few times. This chain connects TRBV12-3 or TRBV12-4 to TRBJ1-1, with D unresolved. There are 16 residues in the CDR3. Trimming took off 5 bases at V and 0 bases at J, with 16 bases between the two ends. The CDR3 DNA is TGTGCCAGCAGTCGAGGACGGAACCTAATGAACACTGAAGCTTTCTTT. Amino acid sequence: CASSRGRNLMNTEAFF.

Only a few counts were recorded for this clonotype. This rearrangement joins TRBV25-1 to TRBJ1-2; no clear D gene. V was shortened by 6 bases and J by 7 bases, with 12 bases between the two germline ends. The CDR3 runs to 12 residues. Germline lookup yields CDR1 MGHDK and CDR2 SYGVNS. CDR3 nucleotide sequence: TGTGCCAGCAGGATGGAGGGTTTTGGCTACACCTTC. Translated, it gives CASRMEGFGYTF.

This clonotype is a singleton in its sample. This sequence joins TRBV29-1 and TRBJ2-2; D is unresolved. Germline CDR1 is SQVTM and CDR2 is ANQGSEA. The ends were cut back, 4 bases at V and 0 bases at J, with 9 bases in the middle. The CDR3 contains 14 residues. The CDR3, as DNA: TGCAGCGTTGCCGGTAGGGCGAACACCGGGGAGCTGTTTTTT. Translation: CSVAGRANTGELFF.

This clonotype appeared a few times. The gene calls are TRBV6-5 and TRBJ2-5, with TRBD2 matching over 9 bases. Losses at the gene ends were 7 bases for V and 5 bases for J; bases not matched to a gene: 14. This CDR3 contains 16 residues. Germline values: CDR1 MNHEY, CDR2 SVGAGI. In nucleotides, the CDR3 is TGTGCCAGCAAGTCCCTCGGAGCGGGAGGTGGGGAGACCCAGTACTTC. Its translation is CASKSLGAGGGETQYF.

The rearrangement links TRBV6-4 to TRBJ2-1, with 8 bases matching TRBD2. The CDR3 has 13 residues. CDR1 is MRHNA, CDR2 SNTAGT, per germline. The V segment lost 3 bases and the J segment 10 bases; nucleotides outside the gene matches: 5. The CDR3 sequence: CASSEGLVGEQFF. CDR3 in DNA: TGTGCCAGCAGTGAGGGACTAGTTGGGGAGCAGTTCTTC.

The chain employs TRBV11-2 and TRBJ2-7; no firm D call. Per germline, CDR1 SGHAT and CDR2 FQNNGV. This CDR3 is built from 15 residues. V shed 5 bases and J shed 0 bases, with 14 bases lying between them. The CDR3 region is CASSTSQVSSYEQYF. In DNA form, the CDR3 reads TGTGCCAGCAGCACCAGTCAGGTTAGCTCCTACGAGCAGTACTTC.

The chain couples TRBV25-1 to TRBJ1-4; D is undetermined. V was cut by 8 bases and J by 8 bases, with 9 bases left in between. The CDR3 spans 11 residues. CDR1 and CDR2 (germline): MGHDK, SYGVNS. The CDR3 sequence is CASLYNEKLFF. The DNA of the CDR3 is TGTGCCAGCCTATACAACGAAAAACTGTTTTTT.

The table lists this clonotype with a few counts. The chain uses TRBV12-3 or TRBV12-4 and TRBJ2-2; 7 nucleotides line up with TRBD1. CDR3 length: 14 residues. The ends lost 7 bases at V and 2 bases at J; junction bases unmatched: 4. CDR3 residues: CASIGTANTGELFF. As DNA, the CDR3 is TGTGCCAGCATCGGGACAGCAAACACCGGGGAGCTGTTTTTT.

This clonotype came up a few times. The V and J genes are TRBV29-1 and TRBJ2-3; 8 nucleotides align to TRBD1. CDR3 length equals 15 residues. The germline V gene has CDR1 SQVTM and CDR2 ANQGSEA. V lost 6 bases, J lost 6 bases, and 14 bases stayed unmatched. The CDR3 protein is CSVVEGQGGGDTQYF. DNA of the CDR3: TGCAGCGTCGTCGAAGGACAGGGAGGAGGGGATACGCAGTATTTT.

The chain joins TRBV20-1 to TRBJ2-5, with 10 positions matching TRBD2. The DNA matches TRBJ2-7 better at its end, which makes the J call doubtful. CDR3 size: 17 residues. Germline assignment: CDR1 DFQATT and CDR2 SNEGSKA (reference sequence). The DNA for the CDR3 is TGCAGTGCTAGGGGAATACTAGCGGGAACTCGTACCTACGAGCAGTACTTC. Residues: CSARGILAGTRTYEQYF.

This clonotype was observed a single time. J is TRBJ2-3 and V is TRBV15; 9 bases map to TRBD1. V was clipped by 0 bases and J by 7 bases; unmatched bases: 8. The V gene's germline CDR1 is LNHNV and CDR2 YYDKDF (reference sequence). There are 16 residues in the CDR3. The CDR3 loop reads CATSRDHVDRGHTQYF. In nucleotides, the CDR3 is TGTGCCACCAGCAGAGATCACGTGGACAGGGGTCATACGCAGTATTTT.

In its sample, this clonotype was seen a few times. The chain employs TRBV27 and TRBJ2-5; 8 nucleotides agree with TRBD2. CDR1 and CDR2 (germline): MNHEY, SMNVEV (reference sequence). CDR3 length: 13 amino acids. V was clipped by 7 bases and J by 5 bases; unmatched bases: 6. This CDR3 is CASKAGGLETQYF. For the CDR3, the DNA is TGTGCCAGCAAGGCGGGAGGTTTGGAGACCCAGTACTTC.